One T cell receptor beta chain is described in this entry. No antigen is known for it. The sample comes from a study of identical twins. The study's findings and limits: Weaker excess twin sharing was seen among beta out-of-frame sequences.

Template switching created a universal primer site, and the cDNA included unique molecular identifiers. TCRdb redid the calling of the 5' RACE reads with MiXCR, one entry per CDR3 protein. The table lists hundreds of thousands of distinct CDR3 sequences, 8.6% of them singletons, with around 0.98% in the top ten. Trimming removed 6 bases at V and 3 bases at J, with 15 bases between. The length of the CDR3 is 15 residues. This sample also appeared in a second study, on yellow fever vaccine responses in identical twins.

Material: PBMCs. The rearrangement joins TRBV12-3 or TRBV12-4 to TRBJ1-3; no clear D gene. The sequence derives from a woman between 18 and 29 years old in good health. This CDR3 reads CASRARGDYGNTIYF. CDR3 nucleotide sequence: TGTGCCAGCAGAGCCCGGGGTGATTATGGAAACACCATATATTTT.